This T cell receptor beta chain was retrieved from a study of STAT5B mutations in CD4+ large granular lymphocyte leukemia. TCRdb's copy holds only in-frame clones and misses some; the assay was immunoSEQ multiplex PCR. The sample contains some 35,000 clones, around 76% of which appear only once. Healthy controls were blood donor buffy coats. Per the germline V gene, CDR1 is SGHRS and CDR2 is YFSETQ. V lost 4 bases and J 11 bases, leaving 18 bases between the germline ends. The CDR3 spans 13 residues. The source material was CD4+ T cells from blood buffy coats. The TCR was taken from a human donor in good health. This chain connects TRBV5-1 to TRBJ1-1; D remains unclear. CDR3 nucleotide sequence: TGCGCCAGCAGCGGGCAGCCGAGGGCCGAGGCTTTCTTT. Translated: CASSGQPRAEAFF.